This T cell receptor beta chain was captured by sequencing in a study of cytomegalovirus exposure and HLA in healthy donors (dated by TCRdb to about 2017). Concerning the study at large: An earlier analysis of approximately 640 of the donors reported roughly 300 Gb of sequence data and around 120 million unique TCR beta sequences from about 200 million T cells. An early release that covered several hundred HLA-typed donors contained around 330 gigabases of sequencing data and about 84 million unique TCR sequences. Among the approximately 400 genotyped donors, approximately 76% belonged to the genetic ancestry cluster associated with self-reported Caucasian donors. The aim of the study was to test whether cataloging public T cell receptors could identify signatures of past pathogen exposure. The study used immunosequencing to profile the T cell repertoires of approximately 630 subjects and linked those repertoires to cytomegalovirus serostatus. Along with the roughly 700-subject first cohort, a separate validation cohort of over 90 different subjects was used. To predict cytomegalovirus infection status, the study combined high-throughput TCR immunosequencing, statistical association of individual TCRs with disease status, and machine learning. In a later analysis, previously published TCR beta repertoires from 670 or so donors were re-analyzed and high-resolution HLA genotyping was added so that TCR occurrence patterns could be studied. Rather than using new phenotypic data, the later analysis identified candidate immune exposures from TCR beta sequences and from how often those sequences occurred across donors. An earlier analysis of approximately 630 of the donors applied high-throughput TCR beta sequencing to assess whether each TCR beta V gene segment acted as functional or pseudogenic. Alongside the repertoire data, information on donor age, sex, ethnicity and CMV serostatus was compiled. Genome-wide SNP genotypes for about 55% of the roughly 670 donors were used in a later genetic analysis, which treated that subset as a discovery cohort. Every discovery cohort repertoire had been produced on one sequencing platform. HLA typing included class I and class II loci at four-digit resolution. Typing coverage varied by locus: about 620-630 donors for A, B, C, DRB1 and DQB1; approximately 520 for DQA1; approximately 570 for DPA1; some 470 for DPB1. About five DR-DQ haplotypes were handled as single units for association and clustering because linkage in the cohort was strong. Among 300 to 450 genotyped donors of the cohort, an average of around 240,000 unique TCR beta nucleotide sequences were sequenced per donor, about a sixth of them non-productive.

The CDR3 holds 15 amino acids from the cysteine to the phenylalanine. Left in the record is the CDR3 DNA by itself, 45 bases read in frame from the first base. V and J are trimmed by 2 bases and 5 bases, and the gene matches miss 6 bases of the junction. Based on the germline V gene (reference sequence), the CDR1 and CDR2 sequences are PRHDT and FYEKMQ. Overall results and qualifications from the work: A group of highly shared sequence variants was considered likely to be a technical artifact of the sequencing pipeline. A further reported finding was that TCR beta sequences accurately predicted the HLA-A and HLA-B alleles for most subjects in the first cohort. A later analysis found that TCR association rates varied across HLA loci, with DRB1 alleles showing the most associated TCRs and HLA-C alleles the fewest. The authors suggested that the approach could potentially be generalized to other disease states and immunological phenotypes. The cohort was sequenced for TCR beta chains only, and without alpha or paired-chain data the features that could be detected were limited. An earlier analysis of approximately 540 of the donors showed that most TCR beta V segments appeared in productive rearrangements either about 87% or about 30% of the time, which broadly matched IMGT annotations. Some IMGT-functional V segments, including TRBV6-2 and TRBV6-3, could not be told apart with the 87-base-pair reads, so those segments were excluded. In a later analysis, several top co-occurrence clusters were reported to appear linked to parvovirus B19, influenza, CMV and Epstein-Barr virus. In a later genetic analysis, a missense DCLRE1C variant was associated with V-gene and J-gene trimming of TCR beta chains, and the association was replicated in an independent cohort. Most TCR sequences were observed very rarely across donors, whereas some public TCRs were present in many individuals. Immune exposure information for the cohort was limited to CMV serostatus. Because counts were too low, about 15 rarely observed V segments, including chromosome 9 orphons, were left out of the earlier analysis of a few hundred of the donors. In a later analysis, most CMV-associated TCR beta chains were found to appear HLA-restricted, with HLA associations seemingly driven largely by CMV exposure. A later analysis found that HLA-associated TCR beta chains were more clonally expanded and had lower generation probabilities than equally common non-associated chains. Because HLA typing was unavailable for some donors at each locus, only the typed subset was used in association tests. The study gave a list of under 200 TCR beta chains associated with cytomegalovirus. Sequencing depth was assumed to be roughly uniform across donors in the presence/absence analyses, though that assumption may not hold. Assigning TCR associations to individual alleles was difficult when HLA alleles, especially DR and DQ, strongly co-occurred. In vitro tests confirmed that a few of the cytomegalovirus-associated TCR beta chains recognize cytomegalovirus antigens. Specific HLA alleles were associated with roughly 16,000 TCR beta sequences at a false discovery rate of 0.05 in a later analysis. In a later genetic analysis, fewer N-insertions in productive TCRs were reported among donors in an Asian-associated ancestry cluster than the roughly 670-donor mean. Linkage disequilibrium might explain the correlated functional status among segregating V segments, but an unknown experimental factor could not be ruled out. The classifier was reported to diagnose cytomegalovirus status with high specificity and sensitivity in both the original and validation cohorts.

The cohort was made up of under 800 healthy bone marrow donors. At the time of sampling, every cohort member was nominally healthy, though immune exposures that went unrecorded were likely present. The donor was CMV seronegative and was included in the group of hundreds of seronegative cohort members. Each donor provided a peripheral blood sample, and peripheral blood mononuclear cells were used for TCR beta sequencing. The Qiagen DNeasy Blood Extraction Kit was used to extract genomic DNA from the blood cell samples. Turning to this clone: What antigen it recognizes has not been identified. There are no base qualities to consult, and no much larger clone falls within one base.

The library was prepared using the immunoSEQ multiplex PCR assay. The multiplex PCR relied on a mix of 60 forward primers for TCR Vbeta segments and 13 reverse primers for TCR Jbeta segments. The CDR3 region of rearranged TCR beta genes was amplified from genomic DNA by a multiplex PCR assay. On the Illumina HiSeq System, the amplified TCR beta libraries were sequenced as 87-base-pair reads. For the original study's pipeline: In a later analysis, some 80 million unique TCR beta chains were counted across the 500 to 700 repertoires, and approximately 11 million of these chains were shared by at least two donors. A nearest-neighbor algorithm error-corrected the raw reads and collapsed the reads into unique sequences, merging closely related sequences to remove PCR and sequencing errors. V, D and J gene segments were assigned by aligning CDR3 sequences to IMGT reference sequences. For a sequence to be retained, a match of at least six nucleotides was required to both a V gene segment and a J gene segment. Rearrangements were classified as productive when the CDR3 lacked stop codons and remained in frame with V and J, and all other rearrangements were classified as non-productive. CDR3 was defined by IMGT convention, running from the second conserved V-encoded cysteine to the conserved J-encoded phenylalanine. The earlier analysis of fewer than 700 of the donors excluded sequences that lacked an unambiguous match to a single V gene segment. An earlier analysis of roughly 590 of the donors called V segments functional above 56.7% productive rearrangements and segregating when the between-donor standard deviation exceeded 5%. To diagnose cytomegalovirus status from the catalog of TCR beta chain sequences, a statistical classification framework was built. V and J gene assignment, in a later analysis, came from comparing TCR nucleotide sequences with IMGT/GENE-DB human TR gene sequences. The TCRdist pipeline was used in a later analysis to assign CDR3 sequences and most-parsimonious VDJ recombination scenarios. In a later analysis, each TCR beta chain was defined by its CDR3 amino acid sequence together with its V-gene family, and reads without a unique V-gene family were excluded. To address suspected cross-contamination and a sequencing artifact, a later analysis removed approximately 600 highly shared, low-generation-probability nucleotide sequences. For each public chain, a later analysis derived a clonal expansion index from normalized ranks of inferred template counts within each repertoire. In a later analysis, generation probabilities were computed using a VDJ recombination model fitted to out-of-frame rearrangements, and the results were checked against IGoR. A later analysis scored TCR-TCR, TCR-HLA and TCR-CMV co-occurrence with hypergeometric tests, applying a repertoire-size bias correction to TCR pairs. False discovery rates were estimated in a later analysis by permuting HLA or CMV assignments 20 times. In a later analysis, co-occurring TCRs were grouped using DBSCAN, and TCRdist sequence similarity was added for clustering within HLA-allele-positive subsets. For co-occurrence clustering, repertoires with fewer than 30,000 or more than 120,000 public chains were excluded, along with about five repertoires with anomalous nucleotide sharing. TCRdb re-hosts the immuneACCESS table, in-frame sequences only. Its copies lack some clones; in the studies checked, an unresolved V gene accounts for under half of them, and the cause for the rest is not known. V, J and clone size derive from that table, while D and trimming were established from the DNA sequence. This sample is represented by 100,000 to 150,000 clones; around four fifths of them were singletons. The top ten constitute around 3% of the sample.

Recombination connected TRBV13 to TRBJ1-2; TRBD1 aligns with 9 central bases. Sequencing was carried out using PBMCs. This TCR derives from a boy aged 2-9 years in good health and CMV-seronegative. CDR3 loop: CASSLKGQGFYGYTF. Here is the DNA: TGTGCCAGCAGCTTAAAAGGACAGGGGTTTTATGGCTACACCTTC.